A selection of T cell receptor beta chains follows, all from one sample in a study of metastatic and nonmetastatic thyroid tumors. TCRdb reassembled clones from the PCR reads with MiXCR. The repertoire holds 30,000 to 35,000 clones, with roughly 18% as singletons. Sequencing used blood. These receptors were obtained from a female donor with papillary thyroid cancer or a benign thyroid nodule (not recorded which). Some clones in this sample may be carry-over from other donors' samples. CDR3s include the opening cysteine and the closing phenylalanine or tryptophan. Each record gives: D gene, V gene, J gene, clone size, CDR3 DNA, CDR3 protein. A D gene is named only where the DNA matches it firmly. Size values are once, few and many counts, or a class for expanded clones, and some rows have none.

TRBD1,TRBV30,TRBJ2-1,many,TGTGCCTGGAGTGTATACCCGACAGGGGCGGCCTACAATGAGCAGTTCTTC,CAWSVYPTGAAYNEQFF
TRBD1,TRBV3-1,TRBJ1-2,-,TGTGCCAGCAGCTCCCGGGACAGGGGCTATGGCTACACCTTC,CASSSRDRGYGYTF
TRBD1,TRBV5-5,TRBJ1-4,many,TGTGCCAGCAGCTCGGGACAGGGAAAAGAAAAACTGTTTTTT,CASSSGQGKEKLFF
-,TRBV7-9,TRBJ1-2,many,TGTGCCAGCAGCTTAGATGGGGGAGGTGGCTACACCTTC,CASSLDGGGGYTF
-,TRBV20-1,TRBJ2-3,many,TGCAGTGCTTCAAGGGCAGATACGCAGTATTTT,CSASRADTQYF
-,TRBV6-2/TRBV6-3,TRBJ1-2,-,TGTGCCAGCAGTACACTGCCTAATGACAGGATATATGGCTACACCTTC,CASSTLPNDRIYGYTF
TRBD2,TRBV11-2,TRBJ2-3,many,TGTGCCAGCAGCCGGACTCGGGGGGCAGATACGCAGTATTTT,CASSRTRGADTQYF
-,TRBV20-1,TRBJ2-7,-,TGCAGTGCTAGTTTTCCTAGGAAGGTTAAGTACTTC,CSASFPRKVKYF
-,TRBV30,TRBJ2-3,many,TGTGCCTGGAGTGTAGGACTGTCTAGCACAGATACGCAGTATTTT,CAWSVGLSSTDTQYF
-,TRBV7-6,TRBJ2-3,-,TGTGCCAGCAGCTTAAGCGCGAGGGAGTGCCGGGTCACAGATACGCAGTATTTT,CASSLSARECRVTDTQYF
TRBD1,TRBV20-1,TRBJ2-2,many,TGCAGTGCCGCGGACAGGGGGGCCGGGGAGCTGTTTTTT,CSAADRGAGELFF
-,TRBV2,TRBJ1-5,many,TGTGCCAGCAGTGAAAGAGTGTACGGCAATCAGCCCCAGCATTTT,CASSERVYGNQPQHF
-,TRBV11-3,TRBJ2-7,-,TGTGCCAGCAGCTGTCGGGTGGCGCGTCAAGAGCAGTACTTC,CASSCRVARQEQYF
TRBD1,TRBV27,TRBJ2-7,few,TGTGCCAGCAGTGAAAAGACAGGGGGCGACGAGCAGTACTTC,CASSEKTGGDEQYF
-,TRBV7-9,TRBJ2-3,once,TGTGCCAGCAGCTTGGCGACTGGCACAGATACGCAGTATTTT,CASSLATGTDTQYF
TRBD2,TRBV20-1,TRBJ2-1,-,TGCAGTGCTTCCTGGACTAGTTTGGGCAATGAGCAGTTCTTC,CSASWTSLGNEQFF